This TCR beta chain was recorded in a study of cytomegalovirus exposure and HLA in healthy donors. Study observations and caveats: Most TCR sequences proved rare, with some public TCRs found in many donors. Three of the chains that were CMV-associated were confirmed in vitro to be specific for CMV antigens. Subsequent analysis showed first-cohort TCR clusters tending to co-occur in approximately 120 validation repertoires.

The repertoire was sequenced with immunoSEQ multiplex PCR; TCRdb's copy has only in-frame clones and lacks some. Of about 220,000 clones in the sample, around 90% were seen once. Note on this clone: Its antigen remains unknown.

Trimming at V came to 6 bases and at J to 2 bases, leaving 7 bases not matched to a gene. The V gene's germline CDR1 is LNHDA and CDR2 SQIVND (reference sequence). The CDR3 extends over 14 amino acids. The gene calls are TRBV19 and TRBJ2-7, with 7 bases that match TRBD1. The origin of this receptor is a young woman in good health and CMV-seronegative. Source material: PBMCs. CDR3 residues: CASSFRDSPYEQYF. The CDR3 region has the DNA TGTGCCAGTAGCTTCCGGGACAGCCCCTACGAGCAGTACTTC.